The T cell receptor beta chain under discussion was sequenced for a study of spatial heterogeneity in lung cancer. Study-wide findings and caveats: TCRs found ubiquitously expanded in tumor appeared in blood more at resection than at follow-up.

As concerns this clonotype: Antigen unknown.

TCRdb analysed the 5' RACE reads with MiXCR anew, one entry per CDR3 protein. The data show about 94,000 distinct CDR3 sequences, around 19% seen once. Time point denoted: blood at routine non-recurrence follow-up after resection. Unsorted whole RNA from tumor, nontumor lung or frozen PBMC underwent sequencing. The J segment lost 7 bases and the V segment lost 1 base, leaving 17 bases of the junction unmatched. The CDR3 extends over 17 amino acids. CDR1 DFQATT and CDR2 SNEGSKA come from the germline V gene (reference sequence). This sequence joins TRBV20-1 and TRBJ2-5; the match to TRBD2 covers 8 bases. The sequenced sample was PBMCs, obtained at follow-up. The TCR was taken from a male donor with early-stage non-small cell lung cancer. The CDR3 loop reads CSARVNLLAEKGGTQYF. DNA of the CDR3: TGCAGTGCTAGAGTGAATCTACTAGCGGAGAAAGGGGGGACCCAGTACTTC.